One sample yielded the 21 T cell receptor beta chains listed below, sequenced in a study of T cells in women clearing cervical HPV infection. The data were produced by immunoSEQ multiplex PCR, yet TCRdb's version contains in-frame clones alone and is incomplete. The sample holds 15,000 to 20,000 clones. Material for sequencing was blood buffy coat. The receptors come from a woman aged 18 to 69 with a cervical HPV16 infection that either progressed to CIN3+ or cleared (not recorded which).

Comment on this clone: The read gets to within 3 residues of the CDR3 end, and the germline J gene fills in the rest. The chain couples TRBV11-2 to TRBJ2-2; 9 nucleotides match TRBD1. Trimming took 5 bases from V and 3 from J; bases not matched to a gene: 4. The CDR3 has 15 residues. Germline V gene data show CDR1 as SGHAT and CDR2 as FQNNGV. CDR3 residues: CASSQTGGYTGELFF. The sequenced part of the CDR3 DNA is TGTGCCAGCAGCCAGACAGGGGGATACACCGGGGAG.

Comments on this clone: Sequencing ends 3 residues short of the CDR3 end; the germline J gene provides the rest. The V call is TRBV10-1, the J call TRBJ2-1; TRBD1 matches 8 bases. V shed 6 bases and J 5 bases; nucleotides not matched to a gene: 6. Germline loops: CDR1 WNHNN, CDR2 SYGVQD (reference sequence). The CDR3 length is 14 residues. The sequenced part of the CDR3 DNA is TGCGCCAGCAGCTCCCGGACAGGGAACAATGAG. The encoded protein is CASSSRTGNNE. The entire CDR3 protein is CASSSRTGNNEQFF.

On this clone itself: The sequence runs out 3 residues before the end of the CDR3; the remainder is reconstructed from the germline J gene. The chain employs TRBV14 and TRBJ1-2; D gene uncertain. Germline V CDR1 and CDR2: SGHDN, FVKESK. Trimming took 0 bases from V and 0 from J, leaving 8 bases between them. The CDR3 sequence is 15 residues long. The CDR3 reads CASSQDLGSNYGYTF. Partial CDR3 DNA: TGTGCCAGCAGCCAAGATCTCGGGTCTAACTATGGC.

With respect to this clone: Coverage ceases 3 residues before the CDR3 finishes, and the germline J gene fills in the end. Other DNA sequences in the sample encode the same CDR3. The J gene is TRBJ1-1, the V gene TRBV6-4; tentative D call: TRBD1 (5 bases). CDR1 MRHNA and CDR2 SNTAGT come from the germline V gene. The CDR3 sequence is 17 residues long. The CDR3 DNA, read in part, is TGTGCCAGCAGTGACTCTTACGCGGGGGATGGGGCCAACGTA. It encodes CASSDSYAGDGANV. The entire CDR3 is CASSDSYAGDGANVAFF.

Note on this clone: The read ends 3 residues before the CDR3 terminus; that terminus is restored from the germline J gene. V gene TRBV7-3 combines with J gene TRBJ1-6, with 9 bases lining up with TRBD1. Looked up from germline, CDR1 is SGHTA and CDR2 is FQGTGA. This CDR3 is 15 amino acids long. V was pared by 4 bases and J by 7 bases, with 5 bases of the junction left unmatched. CDR3 protein: CASSSTGGANSPLHF. The CDR3 bases that were read are TGTGCCAGCAGCTCCACAGGGGGCGCGAATTCACCC.

As to this clone: Read data end 3 residues before the CDR3 end; the end is taken from the germline J gene. The chain recombines TRBV10-3 with TRBJ2-3, with 7 bases lining up with TRBD2. With 6 bases clipped from V and 4 bases from J, the junction kept 4 bases outside the gene matches. The CDR3 spans 13 residues. The germline CDR1 and CDR2 sequences are ENHRY and SYGVKD. CDR3 residues: CAIRGGAADTQYF. Incomplete CDR3 DNA: TGTGCCATCAGGGGAGGGGCAGCAGATACG.

About this clone itself: The CDR3 end is not reached by the read, which stops 3 residues before it; the germline J gene fills it in. The chain is built from TRBV7-2 and TRBJ2-3; D possibly corresponds to TRBD1 (5 bases). The CDR3 contains 15 residues. Looked up from germline, CDR1 is SGHTA and CDR2 is FQGNSA. V lost 7 bases and J lost 4, with 18 bases in between. The DNA read from the CDR3 is TGTGCCAGCACCGAGCAGGGATCTCAGGCAGATACG. This encodes CASTEQGSQADT. The CDR3 in its entirety is CASTEQGSQADTQYF.

In regard to this clone: The read falls 3 residues short of the CDR3 end, and the missing part is taken from the germline J gene. V and J are TRBV29-1 and TRBJ2-7; a possible D gene is TRBD2 (5 bases). The V and J ends lost 4 bases and 6 bases respectively, with 13 bases between them. Germline CDR1 reads SQVTM; CDR2 reads ANQGSEA. The CDR3 covers 12 residues. CDR3 DNA, as far as it was read: TGCAGCGTTGTAGTGATCAGCGGCGAG. It codes for CSVVVISGE. The complete CDR3 reads CSVVVISGEQYF.

As to this clone: The read comes to an end 3 residues before the CDR3 does, leaving the germline J gene to fill in the end. The chain carries TRBV20-1 and TRBJ2-7, with D maybe TRBD1 (6 bases). Trimming took off 3 bases at V and 1 base at J, with 16 bases between the two ends. The V gene's germline CDR1 is DFQATT and CDR2 SNEGSKA (reference sequence). The CDR3 consists of 15 residues. The chain's CDR3 is CSASIQGLGSYEQYF. The sequenced part of the CDR3 DNA is TGCAGTGCTAGCATACAGGGTTTGGGGTCCTACGAG.

Note on this clone: The DNA ends 3 residues before the CDR3 does, and the rest of the CDR3 is filled in from the germline J gene. Distinct nucleotide sequences in the sample also encode this CDR3. V gene TRBV7-2 combines with J gene TRBJ1-3, with D possibly being TRBD1 (6 bases). Trimming stripped 6 bases from V and 0 bases from J, with 9 bases between. CDR1 and CDR2 (germline): SGHTA, FQGNSA. The CDR3 covers 14 residues. This CDR3 reads CASSHRVSGNTIYF. CDR3 DNA, as far as it was read: TGTGCCAGCAGTCACAGGGTCTCTGGAAACACC.

As regards this clone: The CDR3 end falls 3 residues outside the read, so it is completed with the germline J gene. The rearrangement uses TRBV7-6 and TRBJ1-3, with 7 bases identical to TRBD1. Germline assignment: CDR1 SGHVS and CDR2 FNYEAQ. This CDR3 comprises 15 residues. The V gene end was trimmed by 1 base and the J gene end by 4 bases; junction bases not matched to a gene: 4. CDR3 bases read: TGTGCCAGCAGCTTAGAGGGGGCGCAAGGAAACACC. Translation: CASSLEGAQGNT. In full, the CDR3 is CASSLEGAQGNTIYF.

Concerning this clone: The read comes to an end 3 residues before the CDR3 does, leaving the germline J gene to fill in the end. The chain couples TRBV12-3 or TRBV12-4 to TRBJ1-5, with D unresolved. Trimming left V 7 bases short and J 6 bases short, with 19 bases between. CDR3 length: 15 residues. The CDR3 loop is CASKPGPEATQPQHF. The covered CDR3 bases are TGTGCCAGCAAGCCAGGTCCCGAGGCTACTCAGCCC.

To note about this clone: Read data end 3 residues before the CDR3 end; the end is taken from the germline J gene. The J gene is TRBJ1-2, the V gene TRBV20-1; tentatively, D is TRBD1 (6 bases). The CDR3 length is 15 residues. Germline CDR1 DFQATT, CDR2 SNEGSKA (reference sequence). CDR3 region: CSARDTGRSGNDYTF. Incomplete CDR3 DNA: TGCAGTGCTAGAGATACAGGGCGAAGCGGTAATGAC.

Of note for this clone: The read falls 3 residues short of the CDR3 end, and the missing part is taken from the germline J gene. The rearrangement joins TRBV20-1 to TRBJ2-7, with D unresolved. The V end was cut by 3 bases, the J end by 4 bases, with 16 bases between. The CDR3 totals 14 residues. Germline V CDR1 and CDR2: DFQATT, SNEGSKA (reference sequence). Incomplete CDR3 DNA: TGCAGTGCTAGCGATGAGGTCGTCTCTTACGAG. It specifies CSASDEVVSYE. In full, the CDR3 reads CSASDEVVSYEQYF.

Note on this clone: The read ends 3 residues early relative to the CDR3; the germline J gene fills the gap. The genes are TRBV19 and TRBJ1-2, with no clear D. The CDR3 spans 17 residues. Germline CDR1 is LNHDA and CDR2 is SQIVND (reference sequence). The CDR3 spells CASRISSASAGVNDYTF. The part of the CDR3 DNA that was read is TGTGCCAGTAGAATCTCGTCGGCTAGCGCGGGTGTCAATGAC.

On this clone: Read sequence stops 3 residues before the CDR3 end, and the germline J gene provides the missing end. The J gene is TRBJ1-4, the V gene TRBV2; no clear D gene. The CDR3 loop spans 14 amino acids. Germline V gives CDR1 SNHLY, CDR2 FYNNEI. The CDR3 bases that were read are TGTGCCAGCCTTATGGCGGTCGGCAATTCACCA. This gives the protein CASLMAVGNSP. The full CDR3 is CASLMAVGNSPLFF.

Concerning this clone: The CDR3 end falls 3 residues outside the read, so it is completed with the germline J gene. The chain links TRBV19 to TRBJ1-3; D remains unclear. Germline V gene data show CDR1 as LNHDA and CDR2 as SQIVND (reference sequence). V lost 10 bases and J lost 0, with 13 bases in between. The CDR3 has 14 residues. CDR3 amino acids: CATRFPGSGNTIYF. The covered CDR3 bases are TGTGCCACCCGGTTCCCGGGCTCTGGAAACACC. Full variable domain (remainder filled in from reference TRBV19 and TRBJ1-3): DGGITQSPKYLFRKEGQNVTLSCEQNLNHDAMYWYRQDPGQGLRLIYYSQIVNDFQKGDIAEGYSVSREKKESFPLTVTSAQKNPTAFYLCATRFPGSGNTIYFGEGSWLTVV.

As to this clone: The read is 3 residues too short to cover the CDR3 end, so that end is filled in from the germline J gene. This chain uses TRBV11-1 with TRBJ2-3, with 8 positions matching TRBD2. This CDR3 region has 15 residues. Germline CDR1 and CDR2: SGHAT and FQDESV (reference sequence). V shed 8 bases and J 3 bases; nucleotides not matched to a gene: 10. CDR3 DNA (partial): TGTGCCAGCCCGGGCCGGGGGGGGAAGACAGATACG. It specifies CASPGRGGKTDT. The full CDR3 protein reads CASPGRGGKTDTQYF.

The CDR3: CASSLHWRGGPETQYF. CDR3 DNA, as far as it was read: TGTGCCAGTAGTCTCCACTGGCGGGGGGGCCCTGAGACC. The V call is TRBV19, the J call TRBJ2-5; TRBD2 aligns across 9 bases. Sequencing ends 3 residues short of the CDR3 end; the germline J gene provides the rest. Germline CDR1 is LNHDA and CDR2 is SQIVND (reference sequence). CDR3 length: 16 amino acids. Trimming cost V 5 bases and J 5 bases; bases outside gene matches: 12.

As regards this clone: The read falls 3 residues short of the CDR3 end, and the missing part is taken from the germline J gene. The rearrangement links TRBV2 to TRBJ2-3, with D possibly being TRBD1 (7 bases). CDR3 length: 13 amino acids. Germline CDR1 reads SNHLY; CDR2 reads FYNNEI. CDR3 bases read: TGTGCCAGCAGTGGCCGATCAGGGGGGACG. Residues: CASSGRSGGT. The full CDR3 reads CASSGRSGGTQYF. The variable domain in full, with the rest retrieved from reference TRBV2 and TRBJ2-3, is EPEVTQTPSHQVTQMGQEVILRCVPISNHLYFYWYRQILGQKVEFLVSFYNNEISEKSEIFDDQFSVERPDGSNFTLKIRSTKLEDSAMYFCASSGRSGGTQYFGPGTRLTVL.

Of note for this clone: The read finishes 3 residues shy of the CDR3 end, and the germline J gene is used to complete it. The chain employs TRBV11-2 and TRBJ2-3; D is undetermined. The CDR3 consists of 13 residues. Germline loops: CDR1 SGHAT, CDR2 FQNNGV. The V end was cut by 0 bases, the J end by 5 bases, with 6 bases between. CDR3 sequence reads: CASSLDRVDTQYF. The covered CDR3 bases are TGTGCCAGCAGCTTAGATCGGGTAGATACG. The full variable domain, rest sourced from reference TRBV11-2 and TRBJ2-3, is EAGVAQSPRYKIIEKRQSVAFWCNPISGHATLYWYQQILGQGPKLLIQFQNNGVVDDSQLPKDRFSAERLKGVDSTLKIQPAKLEDSAVYLCASSLDRVDTQYFGPGTRLTVL.